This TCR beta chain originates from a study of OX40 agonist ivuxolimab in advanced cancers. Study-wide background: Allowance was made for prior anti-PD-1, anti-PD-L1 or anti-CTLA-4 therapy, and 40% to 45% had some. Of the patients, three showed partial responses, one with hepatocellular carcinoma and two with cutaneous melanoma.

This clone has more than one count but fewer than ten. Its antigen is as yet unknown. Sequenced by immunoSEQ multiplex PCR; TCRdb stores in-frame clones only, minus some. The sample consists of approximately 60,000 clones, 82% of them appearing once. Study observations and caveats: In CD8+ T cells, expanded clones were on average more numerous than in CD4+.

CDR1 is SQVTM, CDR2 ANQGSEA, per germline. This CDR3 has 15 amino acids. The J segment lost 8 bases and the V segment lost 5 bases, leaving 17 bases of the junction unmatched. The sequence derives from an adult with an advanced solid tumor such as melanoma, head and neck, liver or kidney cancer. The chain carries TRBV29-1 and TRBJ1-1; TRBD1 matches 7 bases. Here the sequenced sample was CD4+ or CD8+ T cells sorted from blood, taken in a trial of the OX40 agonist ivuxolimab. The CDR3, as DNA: TGCAGCGTTCAAAGAGGGACAGAACCCTGGGGAGAAGCTTTCTTT. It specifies CSVQRGTEPWGEAFF.